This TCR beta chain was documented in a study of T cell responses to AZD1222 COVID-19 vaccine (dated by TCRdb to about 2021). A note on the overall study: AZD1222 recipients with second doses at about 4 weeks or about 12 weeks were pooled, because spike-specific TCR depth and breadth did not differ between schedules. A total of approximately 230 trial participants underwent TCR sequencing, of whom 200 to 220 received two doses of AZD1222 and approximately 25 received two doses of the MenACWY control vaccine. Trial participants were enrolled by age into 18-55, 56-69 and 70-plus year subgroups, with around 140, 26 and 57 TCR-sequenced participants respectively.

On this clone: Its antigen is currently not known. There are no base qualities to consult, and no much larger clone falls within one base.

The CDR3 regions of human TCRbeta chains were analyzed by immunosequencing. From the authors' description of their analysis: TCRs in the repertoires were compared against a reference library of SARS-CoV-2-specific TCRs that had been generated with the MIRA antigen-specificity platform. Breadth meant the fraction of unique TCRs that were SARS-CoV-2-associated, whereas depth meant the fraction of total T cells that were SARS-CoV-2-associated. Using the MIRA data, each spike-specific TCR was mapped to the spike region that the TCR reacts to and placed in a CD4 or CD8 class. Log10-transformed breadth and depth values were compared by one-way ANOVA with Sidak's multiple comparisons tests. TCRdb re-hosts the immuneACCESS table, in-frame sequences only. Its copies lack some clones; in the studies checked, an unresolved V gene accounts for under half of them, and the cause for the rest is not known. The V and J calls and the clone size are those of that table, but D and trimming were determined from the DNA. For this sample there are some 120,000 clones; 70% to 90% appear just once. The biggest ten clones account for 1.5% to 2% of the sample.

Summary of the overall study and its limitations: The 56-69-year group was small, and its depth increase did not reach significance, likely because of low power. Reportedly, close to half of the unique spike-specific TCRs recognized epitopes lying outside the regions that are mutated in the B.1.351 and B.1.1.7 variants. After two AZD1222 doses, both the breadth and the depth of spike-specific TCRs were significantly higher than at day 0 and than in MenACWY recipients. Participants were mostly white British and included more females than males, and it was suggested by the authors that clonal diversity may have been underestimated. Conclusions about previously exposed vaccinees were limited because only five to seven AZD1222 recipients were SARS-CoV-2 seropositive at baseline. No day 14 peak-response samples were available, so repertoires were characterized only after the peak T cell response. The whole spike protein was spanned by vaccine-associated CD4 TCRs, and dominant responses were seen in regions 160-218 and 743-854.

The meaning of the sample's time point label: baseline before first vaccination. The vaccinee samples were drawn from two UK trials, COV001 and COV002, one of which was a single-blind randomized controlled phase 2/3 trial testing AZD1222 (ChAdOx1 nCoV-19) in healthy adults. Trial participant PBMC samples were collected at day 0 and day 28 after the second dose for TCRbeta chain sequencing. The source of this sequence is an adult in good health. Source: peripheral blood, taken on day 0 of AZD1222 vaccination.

CDR3 region: CASSSRQGADEQYF. The bases read TGTGCCAGCAGCTCACGACAGGGGGCGGATGAGCAGTACTTC. The sequence is built from TRBV11-2 and TRBJ2-7; 10 bases in the junction line up with TRBD1. There are 14 amino acids in the CDR3, from cysteine to phenylalanine inclusive. Only the CDR3 part of the read is kept: 42 bases, read in frame from the first base. Unmatched junction bases come to 7, with V trimmed by 4 bases and J by 7 bases. The germline V gene gives CDR1 as SGHAT and CDR2 as FQNNGV. The variable domain in full, with residues beyond the CDR3 obtained from the reference TRBV11-2 and TRBJ2-7 genes, is EAGVAQSPRYKIIEKRQSVAFWCNPISGHATLYWYQQILGQGPKLLIQFQNNGVVDDSQLPKDRFSAERLKGVDSTLKIQPAKLEDSAVYLCASSSRQGADEQYFGPGTRLTVT.